The clone carrying this T cell receptor (beta chain) was observed once. This sample was taken from a study of cytomegalovirus exposure and HLA in healthy donors. Germline V gene lookup returns CDR1 SGHAT and CDR2 FQNNGV. The CDR3 consists of 15 residues. V lost 0 bases and J lost 4; bases outside the gene matches: 5. The PCR had 60 Vbeta and 13 Jbeta primers. Generated by immunoSEQ multiplex PCR, the TCRdb table keeps only in-frame clones and is missing some. The table records more than 85,000 clones, 76% of them present only once. The receptor was derived from a woman aged 45-65 years in good health and CMV-seropositive. The sample was PBMCs. The J gene is TRBJ2-7, the V gene TRBV11-2, with 8 positions matching TRBD2. Here the CDR3 DNA reads TGTGCCAGCAGCTTAGATCTCGCGGGAGGATACGAGCAGTACTTC. Protein product: CASSLDLAGGYEQYF.